These T cell receptor beta chains were read from a single sample in a study of shared clonotypes between healthy human individuals. The data were produced by immunoSEQ multiplex PCR, yet TCRdb's version contains in-frame clones alone and is incomplete. The table has millions of clones, roughly 93% seen once; the top ten hold about 0.39%. The source material was naive CD4+ T cells from PBMCs. The receptors derive from a young man in good health. Some clones in this sample may be carry-over from other donors' samples. Each CDR3 is given with its conserved first and last residue. The D gene is left open where the match is weak. Clone sizes are given selectively: once, few, many, or a class where the clone is expanded.

d_call	v_call	clone_size	j_call	cdr3_nt	cdr3_aa
TRBD2	TRBV10-3	NA	TRBJ2-7	TGTGCCATCAGGAAGCGGGACTCCTACGAGCAGTACTTC	CAIRKRDSYEQYF
NA	TRBV30	NA	TRBJ2-7	TGTGCCTGGAGCGCTCGAACTGCGACGTGGACCGGGACTGGGTCCTACGAGCAGTACTTC	CAWSARTATWTGTGSYEQYF
TRBD2	TRBV7-9	NA	TRBJ2-5	TGTGCCAGCAGCTTAGTCGGGGGGCAAGAGACCCAGTACTTC	CASSLVGGQETQYF
NA	TRBV19	NA	TRBJ1-1	TGTGCCAGTAGTATAGTCCAGGGGCTGCCCCCTGAAGCTTTCTTT	CASSIVQGLPPEAFF
TRBD2	TRBV5-1	NA	TRBJ2-3	TGCGCCAGCAGCTTTGGACTAGTAGGAGATACGCAGTATTTT	CASSFGLVGDTQYF
NA	TRBV5-1	NA	TRBJ1-2	TGCGCCAGCAGCTTGGCGGCAGGACCTAACTATGGCTACACCTTC	CASSLAAGPNYGYTF
NA	TRBV28	NA	TRBJ2-5	TGTGCCAGCAGATCCCCCGGGCTTATCCAGTACTTC	CASRSPGLIQYF
NA	TRBV4-1	NA	TRBJ1-1	TGCGCCAGCAGCCAACCTACTCAGAGCACTGAAGCTTTCTTT	CASSQPTQSTEAFF
NA	TRBV5-1	NA	TRBJ1-3	TGCGCCAGCAGCTTGACCGGCCCGGGTCCTGGAAACACCATATATTTT	CASSLTGPGPGNTIYF
NA	TRBV11-3	NA	TRBJ2-1	TGTGCCAGCAGCTCCCGCTCCGCGGGGGCTGGAGATGAGCAGTTCTTC	CASSSRSAGAGDEQFF
NA	TRBV18	NA	TRBJ2-7	TGTGCCAGCTCACCAGCGGGCCGCACGGAGCAGTACTTC	CASSPAGRTEQYF
NA	TRBV2	NA	TRBJ1-1	TGTGCCAGCAGTGAATCGACAGTTAGGAACACTGAAGCTTTCTTT	CASSESTVRNTEAFF
NA	TRBV5-6	once	TRBJ2-7	TGTGCCAGCAGCTTGGCCCCCACAGAGCAGTACTTC	CASSLAPTEQYF
NA	TRBV5-1	once	TRBJ2-1	TGCGCCAGCAGCCGGTCTGTCGCAAGGTGGGATGAGCAGTTCTTC	CASSRSVARWDEQFF
TRBD1	TRBV19	once	TRBJ2-7	TGTGCCAGTAGTAGCCGACAGGGTAGGTACGAGCAGTACTTC	CASSSRQGRYEQYF
NA	TRBV4-1	NA	TRBJ2-6	TGCGCCAGCAGCCAACGGTGGAGGGAGGCTGGGGCCAACGTCCTGACTTTC	CASSQRWREAGANVLTF
TRBD1	TRBV6-5	once	TRBJ2-7	TGTGCCAGCAGTACAGGGGTTGGCCTCGAGCAGTACTTC	CASSTGVGLEQYF
TRBD1	TRBV5-1	NA	TRBJ2-4	TGCGCCAGCAGCGAACCGGGACAGAAAAACATTCAGTACTTC	CASSEPGQKNIQYF
TRBD1	TRBV27	NA	TRBJ2-1	TGTGCCAGCAGTCACCGGGACAGCAACAATGAGCAGTTCTTC	CASSHRDSNNEQFF
NA	TRBV2	NA	TRBJ2-5	TGTGCCAACAAGGGGACCTTCCTGGGGACCCAGTACTTC	CANKGTFLGTQYF